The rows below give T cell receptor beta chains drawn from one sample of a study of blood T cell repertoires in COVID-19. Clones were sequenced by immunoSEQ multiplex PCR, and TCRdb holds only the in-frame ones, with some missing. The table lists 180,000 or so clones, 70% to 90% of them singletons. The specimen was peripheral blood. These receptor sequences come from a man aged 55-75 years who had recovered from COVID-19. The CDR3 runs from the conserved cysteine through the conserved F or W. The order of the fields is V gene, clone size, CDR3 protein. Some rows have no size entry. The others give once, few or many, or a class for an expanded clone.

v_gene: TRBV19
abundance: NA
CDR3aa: CASSMAGPSGGELFF

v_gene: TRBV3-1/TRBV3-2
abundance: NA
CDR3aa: CASSQEGQGNEQYF

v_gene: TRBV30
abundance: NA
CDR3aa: CAWSAQGATEAFF

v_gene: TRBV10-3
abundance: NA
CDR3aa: CAIAARGEEKLFF

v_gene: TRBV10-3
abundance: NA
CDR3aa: CAISGTGGDNSPLHF

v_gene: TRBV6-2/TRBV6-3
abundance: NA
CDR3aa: CASSGKEAVNTEAFF

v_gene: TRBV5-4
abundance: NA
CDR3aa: CASSWTTSGELFF

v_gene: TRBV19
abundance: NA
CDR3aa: CASSMGQAPREEQFF

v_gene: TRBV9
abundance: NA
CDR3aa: CASSGSYGDNQPQHF

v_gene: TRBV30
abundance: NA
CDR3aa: CAWSVQTEQFF

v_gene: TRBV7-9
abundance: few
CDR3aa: CASSADRDRGYGYTF

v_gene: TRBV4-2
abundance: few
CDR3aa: CASSQGGTGINYEQYF

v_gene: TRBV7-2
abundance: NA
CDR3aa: CASSSVYSPHGYTF

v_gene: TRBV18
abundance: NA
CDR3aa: CASSRDSNTEAFF

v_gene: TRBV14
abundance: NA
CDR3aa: CASSQGRTEIYEQYF

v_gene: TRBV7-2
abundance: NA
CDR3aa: CASSSRRVSEQYF

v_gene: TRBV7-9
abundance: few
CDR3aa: CASSFTDSSREQYF

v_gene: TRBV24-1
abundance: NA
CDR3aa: CATWTPIYGYTF

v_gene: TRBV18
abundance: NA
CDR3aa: CASSVITGGRDTQYF

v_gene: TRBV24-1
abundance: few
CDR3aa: CATSETVAGANVLTF

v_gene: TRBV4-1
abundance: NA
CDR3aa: CASSLRGGRLGSGNQPQHF

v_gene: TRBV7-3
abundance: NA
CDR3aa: CASSPVGGGGGYTF

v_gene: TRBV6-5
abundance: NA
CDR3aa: CASSYNRGGEKLFF

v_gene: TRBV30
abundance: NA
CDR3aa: CAWSVGGINYGYTF

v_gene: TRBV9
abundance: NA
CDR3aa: CASSASVGTVNEKLFF

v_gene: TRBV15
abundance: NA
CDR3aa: CATSKRTVEKLFF

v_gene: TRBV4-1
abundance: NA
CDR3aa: CASSQDRVSGGYTF

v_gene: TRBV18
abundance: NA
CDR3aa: CASSPNSIMNTEAFF

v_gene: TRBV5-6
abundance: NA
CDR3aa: CASSADRSYSGNTIYF

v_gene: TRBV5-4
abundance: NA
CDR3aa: CASSSRGGANNEQFF

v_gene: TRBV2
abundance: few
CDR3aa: CASSHPGEDRGYTF

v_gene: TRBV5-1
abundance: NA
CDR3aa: CASSLNRGSETEAFF

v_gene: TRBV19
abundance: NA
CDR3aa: CASSIGGQLPYGYTF

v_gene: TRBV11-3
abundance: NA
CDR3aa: CASSSRTGTTEAFF

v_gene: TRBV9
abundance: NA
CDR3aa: CASSVIAGAYNEQFF

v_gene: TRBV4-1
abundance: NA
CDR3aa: CASSLGGGHTDTQYF

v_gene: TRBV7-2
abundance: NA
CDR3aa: CASSFNGGGGETQYF

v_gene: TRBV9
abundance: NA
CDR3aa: CASSPRDGPAGEQYF

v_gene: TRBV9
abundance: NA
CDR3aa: CASSAEGAPESPLHF